The clone carrying this T cell receptor (beta chain) has a count of ten or more. TCRdb reprocessed the reads via MiXCR and lists one record per CDR3 protein. The sample holds 150,000 or so distinct CDR3 sequences; 23% are singletons and the top ten take 10% to 11%. The source of the sample is a study of T cell repertoires in cytomegalovirus infection. After removal of 5 bases from V and 0 bases from J, the junction contained 11 bases not matched to a gene. The CDR3 sequence is 17 residues long. The germline V gene encodes CDR1 MNHEY and CDR2 SMNVEV (reference sequence). The chain combines TRBV27 with TRBJ2-5; 8 bases fit TRBD2. The material sequenced was PBMCs. The clonotype originates from a human donor in good health (CMV status not recorded). Some clones in this sample may be carry-over from other donors' samples. The CDR3: CASSARDGRVNQETQYF. For the CDR3, the DNA is TGTGCCAGCAGTGCCCGGGACGGGAGGGTGAACCAAGAGACCCAGTACTTC.